Reported below is one T cell receptor (beta chain). Its antigen has not been determined. There are no base qualities to consult, and no much larger clone falls within one base. These data originate in a study of chronic HIV infection and antiretroviral therapy (dated by TCRdb to the mid-2010s). As encoded in the germline V gene, CDR1 is MDHEN while CDR2 is SYDVKM. The CDR3 holds 15 amino acids from the cysteine to the phenylalanine. The entry retains the CDR3 DNA only, 45 bases that are in frame from base 1. Clipping removes 7 bases from V and 4 bases from J, with 8 as the unmatched junction base count. Receptor libraries were prepared by 5' RACE. Instrument on record: Illumina MiSeq. TCRdb reprocessed the public reads (quality trimming at Q25 with fastp, clone calling with MiXCR) and kept in-frame beta chains. Rows are unified per CDR3 protein, each entry keeping the most common DNA and genes. A total of about 38,000 distinct CDR3 sequences appear in this sample, 7.5% to 9% of them only once. The biggest ten clones account for over 2.5% of the sample.

The origin of this receptor is an adult who had HIV and had not received antiretroviral therapy, or was an uninfected healthy control (not recorded which). The V and J genes are TRBV28 and TRBJ2-1; TRBD2 fits 9 bases in the junction. The sample comprised peripheral blood. The CDR3: CASTGEREEYNEQFF. Read as DNA, the sequence is TGTGCCAGCACCGGGGAGCGGGAGGAGTACAATGAGCAGTTCTTC.